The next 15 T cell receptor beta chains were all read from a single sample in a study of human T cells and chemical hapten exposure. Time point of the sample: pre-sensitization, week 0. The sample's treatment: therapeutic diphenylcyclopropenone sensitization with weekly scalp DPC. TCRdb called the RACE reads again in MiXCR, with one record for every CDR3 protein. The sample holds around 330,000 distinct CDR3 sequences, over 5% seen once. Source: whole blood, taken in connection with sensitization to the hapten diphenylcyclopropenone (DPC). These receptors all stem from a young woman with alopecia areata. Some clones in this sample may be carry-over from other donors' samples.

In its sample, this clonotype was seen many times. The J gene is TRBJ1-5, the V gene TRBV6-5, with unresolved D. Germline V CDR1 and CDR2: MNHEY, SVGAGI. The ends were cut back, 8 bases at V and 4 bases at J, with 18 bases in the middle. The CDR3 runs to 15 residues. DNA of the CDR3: TGTGCCAGCCGGGAAGGACTGGGGAAGAATCAGCCCCAGCATTTT. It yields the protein CASREGLGKNQPQHF.

The CDR3 loop is CSATGGNYGYTF. The CDR3, as DNA: TGCAGTGCTACAGGGGGCAACTATGGCTACACCTTC. This rearrangement joins TRBV20-1 to TRBJ1-2; TRBD1 aligns across 8 bases. V was pared by 4 bases and J by 2 bases, with 0 bases of the junction left unmatched. Germline lookup yields CDR1 DFQATT and CDR2 SNEGSKA (reference sequence). The CDR3 sequence is 12 residues long.

The CDR3 coding sequence is TGTGCCAGCAGCTCCGACACACGGAGCTCCTATAATTCACCCCTCCACTTT. Amino acids: CASSSDTRSSYNSPLHF. V and J are TRBV7-2 and TRBJ1-6; D unclear. This CDR3 has 17 residues. Trimming removed 4 bases at V and 0 bases at J, with 13 bases between. Per the germline V gene, CDR1 is SGHTA and CDR2 is FQGNSA.

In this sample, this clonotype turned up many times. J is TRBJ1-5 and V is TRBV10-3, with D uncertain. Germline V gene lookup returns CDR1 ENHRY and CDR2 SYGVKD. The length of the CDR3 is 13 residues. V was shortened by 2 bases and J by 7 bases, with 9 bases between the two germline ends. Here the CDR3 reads CAISEGLGQPQHF. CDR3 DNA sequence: TGTGCCATCAGTGAGGGGTTGGGGCAGCCCCAGCATTTT.

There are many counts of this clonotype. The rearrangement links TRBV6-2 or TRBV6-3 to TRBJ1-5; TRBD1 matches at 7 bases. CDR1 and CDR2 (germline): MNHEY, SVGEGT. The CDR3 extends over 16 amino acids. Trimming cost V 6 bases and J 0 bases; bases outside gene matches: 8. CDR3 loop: CASSPGGRGSNQPQHF. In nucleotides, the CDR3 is TGTGCCAGCAGCCCAGGGGGAAGAGGTAGCAATCAGCCCCAGCATTTT.

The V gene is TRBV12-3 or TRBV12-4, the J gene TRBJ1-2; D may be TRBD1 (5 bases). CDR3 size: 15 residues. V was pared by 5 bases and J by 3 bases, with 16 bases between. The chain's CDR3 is CASSPQGFGDYGYTF. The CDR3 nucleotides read TGTGCCAGCAGTCCTCAGGGTTTTGGAGACTATGGCTACACCTTC.

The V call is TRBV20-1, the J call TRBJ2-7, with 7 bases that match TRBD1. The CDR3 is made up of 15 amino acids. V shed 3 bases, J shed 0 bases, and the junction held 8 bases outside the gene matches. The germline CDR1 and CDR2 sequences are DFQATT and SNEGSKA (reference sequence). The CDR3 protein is CSARQTGSSSYEQYF. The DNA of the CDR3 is TGCAGTGCTAGGCAGACAGGGTCTAGCTCCTACGAGCAGTACTTC.

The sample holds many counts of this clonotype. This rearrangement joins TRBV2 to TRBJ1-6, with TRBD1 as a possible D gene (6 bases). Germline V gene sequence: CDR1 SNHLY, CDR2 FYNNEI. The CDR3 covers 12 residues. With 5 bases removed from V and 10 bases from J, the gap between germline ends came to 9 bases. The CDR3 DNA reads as TGTGCCAGCAGTCCAGGGGTCTCACCCCTCCACTTT. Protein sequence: CASSPGVSPLHF.

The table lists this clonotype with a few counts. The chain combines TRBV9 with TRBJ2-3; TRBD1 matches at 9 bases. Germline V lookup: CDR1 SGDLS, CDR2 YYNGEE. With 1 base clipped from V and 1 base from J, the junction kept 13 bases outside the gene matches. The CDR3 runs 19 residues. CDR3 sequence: CASSVRPIVGQGRTDTQYF. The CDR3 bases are TGTGCCAGCAGCGTACGCCCCATAGTGGGACAGGGACGCACAGATACGCAGTATTTT.

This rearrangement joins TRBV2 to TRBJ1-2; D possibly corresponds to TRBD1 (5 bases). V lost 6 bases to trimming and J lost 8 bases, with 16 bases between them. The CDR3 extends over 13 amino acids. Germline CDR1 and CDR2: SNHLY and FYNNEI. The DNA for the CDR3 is TGTGCCAGCAGGAACCCGGGACTTTTCGGCTACACCTTC. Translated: CASRNPGLFGYTF.

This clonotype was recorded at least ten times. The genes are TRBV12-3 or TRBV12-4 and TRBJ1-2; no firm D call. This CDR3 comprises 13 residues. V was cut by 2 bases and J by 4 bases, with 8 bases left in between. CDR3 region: CASSLSSSYGYTF. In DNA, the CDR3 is TGTGCCAGCAGTTTAAGTTCCAGCTATGGCTACACCTTC.

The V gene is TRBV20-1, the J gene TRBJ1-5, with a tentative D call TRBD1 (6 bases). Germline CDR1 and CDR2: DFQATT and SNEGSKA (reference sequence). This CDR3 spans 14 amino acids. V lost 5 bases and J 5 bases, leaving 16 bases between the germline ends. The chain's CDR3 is CSAPAAGVHQPQHF. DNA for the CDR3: TGCAGTGCTCCAGCGGCAGGGGTGCATCAGCCCCAGCATTTT.

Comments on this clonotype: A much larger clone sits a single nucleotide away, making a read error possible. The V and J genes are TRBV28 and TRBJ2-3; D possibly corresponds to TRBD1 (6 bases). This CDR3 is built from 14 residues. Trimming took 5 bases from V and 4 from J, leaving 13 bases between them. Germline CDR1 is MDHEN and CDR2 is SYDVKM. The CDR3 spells CASSPGQPPDTQYF. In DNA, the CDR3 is TGTGCCAGCAGTCCCGGACAGCCCCCAGATACGCAGTATTTT.

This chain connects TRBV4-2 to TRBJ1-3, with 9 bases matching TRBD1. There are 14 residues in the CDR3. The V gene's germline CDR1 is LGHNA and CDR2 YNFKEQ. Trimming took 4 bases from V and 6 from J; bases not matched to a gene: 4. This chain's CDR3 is CASSLRQGENTIYF. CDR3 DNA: TGTGCCAGCAGCCTTCGACAGGGGGAAAACACCATATATTTT.

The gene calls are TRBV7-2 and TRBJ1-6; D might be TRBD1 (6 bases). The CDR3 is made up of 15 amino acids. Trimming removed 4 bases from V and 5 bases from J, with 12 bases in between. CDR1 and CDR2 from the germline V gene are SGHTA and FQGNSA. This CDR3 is CASSSARGNNSPLHF. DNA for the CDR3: TGTGCCAGCAGCTCAGCCAGGGGAAATAATTCACCCCTCCACTTT.